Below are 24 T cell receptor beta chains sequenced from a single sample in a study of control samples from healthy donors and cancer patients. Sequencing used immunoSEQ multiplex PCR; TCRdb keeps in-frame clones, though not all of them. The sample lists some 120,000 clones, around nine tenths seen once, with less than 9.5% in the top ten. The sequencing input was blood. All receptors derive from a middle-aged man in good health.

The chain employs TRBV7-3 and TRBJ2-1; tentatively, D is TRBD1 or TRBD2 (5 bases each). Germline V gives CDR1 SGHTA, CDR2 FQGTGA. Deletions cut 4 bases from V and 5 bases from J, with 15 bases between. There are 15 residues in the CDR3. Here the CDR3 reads CASSSNPGANNEQFF. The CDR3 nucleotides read TGTGCCAGCAGCTCTAACCCCGGGGCCAACAATGAGCAGTTCTTC.

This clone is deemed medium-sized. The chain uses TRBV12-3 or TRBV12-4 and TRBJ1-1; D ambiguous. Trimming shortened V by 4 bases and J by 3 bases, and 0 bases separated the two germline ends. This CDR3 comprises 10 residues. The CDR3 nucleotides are TGTGCCAGCAGTTACACTGAAGCTTTCTTT. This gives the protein CASSYTEAFF.

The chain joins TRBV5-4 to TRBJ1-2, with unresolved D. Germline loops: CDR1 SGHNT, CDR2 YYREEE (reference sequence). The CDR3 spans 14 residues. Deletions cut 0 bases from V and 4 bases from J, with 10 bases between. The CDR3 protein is CASSLALSGYGYTF. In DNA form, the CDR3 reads TGTGCCAGCAGCTTGGCTCTTTCGGGCTATGGCTACACCTTC.

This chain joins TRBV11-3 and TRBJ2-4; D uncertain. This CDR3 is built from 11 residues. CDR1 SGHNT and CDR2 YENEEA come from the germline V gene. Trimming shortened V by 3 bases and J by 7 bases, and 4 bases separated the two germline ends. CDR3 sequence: CASSFGNIQYF. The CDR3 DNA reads TGTGCCAGCAGCTTCGGGAACATTCAGTACTTC.

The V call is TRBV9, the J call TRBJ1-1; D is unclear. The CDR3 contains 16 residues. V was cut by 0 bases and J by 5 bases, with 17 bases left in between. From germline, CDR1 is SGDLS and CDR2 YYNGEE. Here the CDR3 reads CASSVGVLPPRTEAFF. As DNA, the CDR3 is TGTGCCAGCAGCGTAGGGGTCCTACCCCCGCGGACTGAAGCTTTCTTT. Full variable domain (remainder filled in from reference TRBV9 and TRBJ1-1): DSGVTQTPKHLITATGQRVTLRCSPRSGDLSVYWYQQSLDQGLQFLIQYYNGEERAKGNILERFSAQQFPDLHSELNLSSLELGDSALYFCASSVGVLPPRTEAFFGQGTRLTVV.

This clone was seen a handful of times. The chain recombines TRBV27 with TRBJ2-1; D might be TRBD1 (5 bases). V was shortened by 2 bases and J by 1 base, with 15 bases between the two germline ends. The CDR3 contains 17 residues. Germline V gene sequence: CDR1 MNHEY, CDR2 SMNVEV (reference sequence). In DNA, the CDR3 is TGTGCCAGCAGTTTAAGGATCACAGGCCCGTCCTACAATGAGCAGTTCTTC. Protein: CASSLRITGPSYNEQFF.

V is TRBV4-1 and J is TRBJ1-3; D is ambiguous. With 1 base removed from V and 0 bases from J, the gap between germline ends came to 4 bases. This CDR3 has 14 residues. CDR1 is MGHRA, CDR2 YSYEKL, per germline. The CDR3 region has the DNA TGCGCCAGCAGCCAAGCCTACTCTGGAAACACCATATATTTT. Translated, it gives CASSQAYSGNTIYF.

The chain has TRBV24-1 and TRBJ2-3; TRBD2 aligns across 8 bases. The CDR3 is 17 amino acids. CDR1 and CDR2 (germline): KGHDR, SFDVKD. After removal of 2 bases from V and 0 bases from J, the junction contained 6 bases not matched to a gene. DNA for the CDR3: TGTGCCACCAGTGATTCCTCGGGGGGGTGGAGCACAGATACGCAGTATTTT. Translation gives CATSDSSGGWSTDTQYF.

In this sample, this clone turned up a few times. CDR3 sequence: CASSEGGLLGGNTEAFF. The CDR3 DNA reads TGTGCCAGCAGTGAAGGTGGACTCTTAGGAGGGAACACTGAAGCTTTCTTT. The rearrangement joins TRBV25-1 to TRBJ1-1, with no clear D. The CDR3 spans 17 residues. Germline-derived CDR1 and CDR2 are MGHDK and SYGVNS. Trimming shortened V by 2 bases and J by 1 base, and 17 bases separated the two germline ends.

CDR3 loop: CATSDPITTAYTQYF. DNA of the CDR3: TGTGCCACCAGTGACCCCATTACGACGGCTTATACGCAGTATTTT. The chain uses TRBV24-1 and TRBJ2-3; D gene ambiguous. Per the germline V gene, CDR1 is KGHDR and CDR2 is SFDVKD. This CDR3 comprises 15 residues. Deletions cut 4 bases from V and 7 bases from J, with 17 bases between.

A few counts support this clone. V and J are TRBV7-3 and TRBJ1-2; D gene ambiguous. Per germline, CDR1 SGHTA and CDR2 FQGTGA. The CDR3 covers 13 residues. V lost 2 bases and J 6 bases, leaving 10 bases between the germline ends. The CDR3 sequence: CASSLSQKDGYTF. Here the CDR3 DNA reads TGTGCCAGCAGCTTATCACAGAAAGATGGCTACACCTTC.

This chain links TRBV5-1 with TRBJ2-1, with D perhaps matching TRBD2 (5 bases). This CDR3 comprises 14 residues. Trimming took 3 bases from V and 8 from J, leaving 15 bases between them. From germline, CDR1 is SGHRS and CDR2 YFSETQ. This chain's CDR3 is CASSSLASTDEQFF. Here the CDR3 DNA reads TGCGCCAGCAGCTCCCTGGCTAGCACCGATGAGCAGTTCTTC. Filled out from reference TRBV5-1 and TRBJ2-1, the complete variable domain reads KAGVTQTPRYLIKTRGQQVTLSCSPISGHRSVSWYQQTPGQGLQFLFEYFSETQRNKGNFPGRFSGRQFSNSRSEMNVSTLELGDSALYLCASSSLASTDEQFFGPGTRLTVL.

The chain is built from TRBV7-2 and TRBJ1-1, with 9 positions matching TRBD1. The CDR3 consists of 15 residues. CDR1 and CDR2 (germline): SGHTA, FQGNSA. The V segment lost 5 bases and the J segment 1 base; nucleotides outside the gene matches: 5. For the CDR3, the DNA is TGTGCCAGCAGCCCTCAGACAGGGGGGAACACTGAAGCTTTCTTT. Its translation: CASSPQTGGNTEAFF.

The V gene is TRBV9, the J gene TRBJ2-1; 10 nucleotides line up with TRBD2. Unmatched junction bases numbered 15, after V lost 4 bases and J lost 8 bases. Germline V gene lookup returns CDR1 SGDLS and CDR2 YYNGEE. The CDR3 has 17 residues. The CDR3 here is CASSLSLLAGEVDEQFF. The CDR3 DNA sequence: TGTGCCAGCAGCCTATCTCTGCTAGCGGGGGAAGTGGATGAGCAGTTCTTC.

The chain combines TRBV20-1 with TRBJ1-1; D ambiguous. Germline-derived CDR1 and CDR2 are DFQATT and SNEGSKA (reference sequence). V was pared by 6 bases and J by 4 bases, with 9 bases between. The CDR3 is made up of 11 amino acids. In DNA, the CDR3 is TGCAGTGCGGGGTTGGGCACTGAAGCTTTCTTT. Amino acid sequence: CSAGLGTEAFF.

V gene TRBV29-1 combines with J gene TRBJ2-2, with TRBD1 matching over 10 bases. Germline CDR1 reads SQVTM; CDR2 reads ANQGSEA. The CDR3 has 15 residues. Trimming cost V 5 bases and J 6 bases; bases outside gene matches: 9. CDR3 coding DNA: TGCAGCGTTACCTGGACAGGGGGTCCTTCCGGGGAGCTGTTTTTT. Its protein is CSVTWTGGPSGELFF.

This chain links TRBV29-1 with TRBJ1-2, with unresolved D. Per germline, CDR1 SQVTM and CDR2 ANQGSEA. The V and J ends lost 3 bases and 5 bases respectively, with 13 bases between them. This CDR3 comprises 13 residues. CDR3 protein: CSVEGGVSYGYTF. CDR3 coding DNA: TGCAGCGTTGAGGGAGGAGTGTCGTATGGCTACACCTTC.

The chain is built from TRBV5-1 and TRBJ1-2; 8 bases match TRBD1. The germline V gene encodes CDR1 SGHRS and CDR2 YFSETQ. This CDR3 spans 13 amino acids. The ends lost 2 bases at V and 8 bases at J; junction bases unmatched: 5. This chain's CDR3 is CASSLGQGGGYTF. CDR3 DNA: TGCGCCAGCAGCTTAGGACAGGGAGGCGGCTACACCTTC. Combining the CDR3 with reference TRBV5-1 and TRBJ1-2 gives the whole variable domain KAGVTQTPRYLIKTRGQQVTLSCSPISGHRSVSWYQQTPGQGLQFLFEYFSETQRNKGNFPGRFSGRQFSNSRSEMNVSTLELGDSALYLCASSLGQGGGYTFGSGTRLTVV.

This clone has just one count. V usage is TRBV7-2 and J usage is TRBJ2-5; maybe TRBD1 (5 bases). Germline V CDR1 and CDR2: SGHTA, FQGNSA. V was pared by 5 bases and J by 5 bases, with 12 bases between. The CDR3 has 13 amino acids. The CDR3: CASSLHRGETQYF. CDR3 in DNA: TGTGCCAGCAGCCTCCATAGGGGTGAGACCCAGTACTTC.

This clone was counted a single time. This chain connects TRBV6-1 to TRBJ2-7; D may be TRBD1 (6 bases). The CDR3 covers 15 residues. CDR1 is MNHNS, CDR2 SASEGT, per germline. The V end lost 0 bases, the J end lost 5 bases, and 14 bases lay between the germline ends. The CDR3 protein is CASSEAHYRVHEQYF. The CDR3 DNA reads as TGTGCCAGCAGTGAAGCCCACTACAGGGTCCACGAGCAGTACTTC.

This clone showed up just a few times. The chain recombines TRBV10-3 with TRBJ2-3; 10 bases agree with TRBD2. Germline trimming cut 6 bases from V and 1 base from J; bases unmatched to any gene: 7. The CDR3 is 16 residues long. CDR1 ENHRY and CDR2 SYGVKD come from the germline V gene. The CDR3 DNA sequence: TGTGCCATCAGCCCCACGGGGACTAGCGGCACAGATACGCAGTATTTT. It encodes CAISPTGTSGTDTQYF.

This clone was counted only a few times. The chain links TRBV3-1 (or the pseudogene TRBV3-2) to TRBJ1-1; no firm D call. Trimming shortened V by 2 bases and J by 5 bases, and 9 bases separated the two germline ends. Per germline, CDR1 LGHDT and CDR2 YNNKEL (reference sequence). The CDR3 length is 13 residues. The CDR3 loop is CASSQLVQTEAFF. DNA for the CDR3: TGTGCCAGCAGCCAATTGGTACAGACTGAAGCTTTCTTT.

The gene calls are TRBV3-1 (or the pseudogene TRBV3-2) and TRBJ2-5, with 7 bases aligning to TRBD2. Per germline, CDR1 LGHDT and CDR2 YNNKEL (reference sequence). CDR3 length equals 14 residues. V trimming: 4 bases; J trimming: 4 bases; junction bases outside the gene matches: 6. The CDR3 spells CASSPAQRGETQYF. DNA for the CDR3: TGTGCCAGCAGCCCCGCCCAGCGGGGAGAGACCCAGTACTTC.

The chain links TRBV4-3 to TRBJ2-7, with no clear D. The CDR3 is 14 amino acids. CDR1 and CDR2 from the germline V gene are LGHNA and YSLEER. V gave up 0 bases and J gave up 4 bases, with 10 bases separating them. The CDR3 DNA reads TGCGCCAGCAGCCAAGATAGGGATCCTTACGAGCAGTACTTC. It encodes CASSQDRDPYEQYF.